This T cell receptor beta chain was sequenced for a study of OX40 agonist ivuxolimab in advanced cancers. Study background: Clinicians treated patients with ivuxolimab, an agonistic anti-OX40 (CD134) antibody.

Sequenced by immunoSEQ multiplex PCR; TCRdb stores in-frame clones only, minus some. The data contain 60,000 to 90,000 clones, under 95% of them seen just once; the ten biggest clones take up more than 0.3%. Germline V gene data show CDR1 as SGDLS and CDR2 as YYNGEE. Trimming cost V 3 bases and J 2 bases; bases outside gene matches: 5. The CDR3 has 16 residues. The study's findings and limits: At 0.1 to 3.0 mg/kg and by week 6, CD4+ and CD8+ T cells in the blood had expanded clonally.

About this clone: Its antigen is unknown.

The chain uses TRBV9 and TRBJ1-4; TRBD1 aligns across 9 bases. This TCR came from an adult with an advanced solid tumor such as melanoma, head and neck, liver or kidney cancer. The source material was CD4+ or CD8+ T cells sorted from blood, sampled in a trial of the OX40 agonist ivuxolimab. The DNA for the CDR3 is TGTGCCAGCAGCGCGAGGGGACAGGGCACTAATGAAAAACTGTTTTTT. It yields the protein CASSARGQGTNEKLFF.